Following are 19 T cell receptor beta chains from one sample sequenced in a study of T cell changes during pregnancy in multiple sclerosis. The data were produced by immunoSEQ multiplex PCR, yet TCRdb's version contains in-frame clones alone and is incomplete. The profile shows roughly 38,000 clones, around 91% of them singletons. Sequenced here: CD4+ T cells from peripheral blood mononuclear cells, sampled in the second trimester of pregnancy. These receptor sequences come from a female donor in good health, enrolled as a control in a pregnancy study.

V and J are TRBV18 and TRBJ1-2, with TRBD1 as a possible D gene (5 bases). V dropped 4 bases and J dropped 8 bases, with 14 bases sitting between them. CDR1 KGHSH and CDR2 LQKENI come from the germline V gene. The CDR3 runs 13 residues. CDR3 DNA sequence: TGTGCCAGCTCACTGCCCGGAGGGGCAGGCTACACCTTC. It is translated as CASSLPGGAGYTF.

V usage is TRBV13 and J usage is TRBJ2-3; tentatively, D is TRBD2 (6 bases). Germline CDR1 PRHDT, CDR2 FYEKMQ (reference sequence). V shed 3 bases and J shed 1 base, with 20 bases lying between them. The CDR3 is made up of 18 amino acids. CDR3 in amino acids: CASSFPSGRQRGTDTQYF. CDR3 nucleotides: TGTGCCAGCAGCTTCCCCAGTGGTCGCCAGCGGGGCACAGATACGCAGTATTTT.

The CDR3 DNA reads as TGTGCCAGCAGTGTGACAGGGGCCTTGGATGGCTACACCTTC. It is translated as CASSVTGALDGYTF. This chain uses TRBV2 with TRBJ1-2; 8 bases are shared with TRBD1. This CDR3 is 14 amino acids long. In germline, CDR1 is SNHLY, CDR2 FYNNEI. After removal of 4 bases from V and 6 bases from J, the junction contained 7 bases not matched to a gene.

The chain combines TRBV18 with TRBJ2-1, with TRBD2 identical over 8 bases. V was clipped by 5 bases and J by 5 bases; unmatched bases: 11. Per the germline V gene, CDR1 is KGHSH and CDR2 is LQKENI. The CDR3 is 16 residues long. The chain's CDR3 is CASSSLSGGVDNEQFF. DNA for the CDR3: TGTGCCAGCTCATCCCTCTCCGGGGGGGTCGACAATGAGCAGTTCTTC. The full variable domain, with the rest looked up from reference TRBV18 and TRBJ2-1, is NAGVMQNPRHLVRRRGQEARLRCSPMKGHSHVYWYRQLPEEGLKFMVYLQKENIIDESGMPKERFSAEFPKEGPSILRIQQVVRGDSAAYFCASSSLSGGVDNEQFFGPGTRLTVL.

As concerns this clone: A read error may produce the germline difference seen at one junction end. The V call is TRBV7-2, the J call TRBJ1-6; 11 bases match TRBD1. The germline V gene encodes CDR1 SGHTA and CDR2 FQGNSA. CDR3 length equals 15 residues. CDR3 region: CAGSLEGQGVSPLHF. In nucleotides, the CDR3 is TGTGCCGGCAGCTTAGAGGGACAGGGGGTTTCACCCCTCCACTTT.

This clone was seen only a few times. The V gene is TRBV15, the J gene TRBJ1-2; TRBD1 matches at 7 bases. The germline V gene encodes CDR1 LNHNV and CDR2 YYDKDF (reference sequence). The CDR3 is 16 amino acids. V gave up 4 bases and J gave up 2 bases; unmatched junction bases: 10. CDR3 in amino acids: CATSKAPGQSNYGYTF. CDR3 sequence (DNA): TGTGCCACCAGCAAAGCACCGGGACAGTCCAACTATGGCTACACCTTC.

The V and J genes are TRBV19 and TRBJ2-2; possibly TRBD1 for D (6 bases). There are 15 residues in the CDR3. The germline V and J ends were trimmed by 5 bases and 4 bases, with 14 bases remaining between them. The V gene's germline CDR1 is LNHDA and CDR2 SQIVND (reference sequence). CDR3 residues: CASSDDRRSTGELFF. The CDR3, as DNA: TGTGCCAGTAGTGATGACAGGAGGAGCACCGGGGAGCTGTTTTTT.

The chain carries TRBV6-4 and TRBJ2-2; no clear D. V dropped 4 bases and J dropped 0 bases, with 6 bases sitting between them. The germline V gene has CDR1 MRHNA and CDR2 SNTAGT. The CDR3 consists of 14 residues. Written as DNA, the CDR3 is TGTGCCAGCAGTGCCTCTACGAACACCGGGGAGCTGTTTTTT. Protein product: CASSASTNTGELFF.

As DNA, the CDR3 is TGTGCCAGCAGCCTCAGGGAGGGGAATTCACCCCTCCACTTT. This encodes CASSLREGNSPLHF. The V and J genes are TRBV2 and TRBJ1-6; weak D call: TRBD1 (5 bases). Germline-derived CDR1 and CDR2 are SNHLY and FYNNEI. The CDR3 contains 14 residues. V was cut by 6 bases and J by 7 bases, with 13 bases left in between.

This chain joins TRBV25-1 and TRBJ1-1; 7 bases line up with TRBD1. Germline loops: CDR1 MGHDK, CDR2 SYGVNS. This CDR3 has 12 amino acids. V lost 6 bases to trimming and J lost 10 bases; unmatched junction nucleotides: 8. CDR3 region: CASRQGVLGAFF. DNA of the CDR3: TGTGCCAGCAGGCAGGGGGTTTTAGGAGCTTTCTTT.

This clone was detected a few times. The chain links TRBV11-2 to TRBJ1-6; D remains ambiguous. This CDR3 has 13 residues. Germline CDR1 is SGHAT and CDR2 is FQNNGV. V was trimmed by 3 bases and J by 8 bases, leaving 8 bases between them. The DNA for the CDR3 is TGTGCCAGCAGCTTTGGGCCGGATTCACCCCTCCACTTT. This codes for CASSFGPDSPLHF.

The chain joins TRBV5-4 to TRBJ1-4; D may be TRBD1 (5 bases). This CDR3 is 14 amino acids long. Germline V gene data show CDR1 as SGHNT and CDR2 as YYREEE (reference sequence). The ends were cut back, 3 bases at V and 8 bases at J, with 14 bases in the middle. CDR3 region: CASSSAGGEEKLFF. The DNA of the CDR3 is TGTGCCAGCAGCTCCGCCGGGGGAGAGGAAAAACTGTTTTTT.

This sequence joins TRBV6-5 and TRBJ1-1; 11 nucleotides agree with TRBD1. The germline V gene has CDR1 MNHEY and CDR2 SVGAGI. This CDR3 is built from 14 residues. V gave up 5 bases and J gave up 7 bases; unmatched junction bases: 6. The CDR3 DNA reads TGTGCCAGCAGTGGGGGGACAGGGGGTTATGAAGCTTTCTTT. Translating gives CASSGGTGGYEAFF.

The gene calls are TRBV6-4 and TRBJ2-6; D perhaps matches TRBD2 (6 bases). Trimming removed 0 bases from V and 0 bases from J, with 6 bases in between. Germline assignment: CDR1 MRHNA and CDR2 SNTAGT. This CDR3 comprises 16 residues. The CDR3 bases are TGTGCCAGCAGTGACTCGCGGGGCTCTGGGGCCAACGTCCTGACTTTC. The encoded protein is CASSDSRGSGANVLTF.

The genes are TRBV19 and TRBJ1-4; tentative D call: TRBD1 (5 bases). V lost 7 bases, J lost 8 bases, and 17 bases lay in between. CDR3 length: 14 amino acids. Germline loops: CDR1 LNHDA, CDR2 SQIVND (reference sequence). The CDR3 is CASNPRTGEEKLFF. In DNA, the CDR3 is TGTGCCAGTAACCCAAGGACGGGGGAGGAAAAACTGTTTTTT.

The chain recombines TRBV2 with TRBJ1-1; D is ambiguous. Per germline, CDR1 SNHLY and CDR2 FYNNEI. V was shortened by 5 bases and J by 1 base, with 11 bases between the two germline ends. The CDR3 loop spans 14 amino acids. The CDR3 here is CASSFSGRNTEAFF. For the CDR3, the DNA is TGTGCCAGCAGTTTTTCCGGTAGGAACACTGAAGCTTTCTTT.

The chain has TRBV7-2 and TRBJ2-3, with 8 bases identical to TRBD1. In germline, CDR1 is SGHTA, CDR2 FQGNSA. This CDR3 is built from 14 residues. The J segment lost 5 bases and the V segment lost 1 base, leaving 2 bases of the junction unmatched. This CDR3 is CASSLGQGLDTQYF. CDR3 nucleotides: TGTGCCAGCAGCTTAGGACAGGGGTTAGATACGCAGTATTTT.

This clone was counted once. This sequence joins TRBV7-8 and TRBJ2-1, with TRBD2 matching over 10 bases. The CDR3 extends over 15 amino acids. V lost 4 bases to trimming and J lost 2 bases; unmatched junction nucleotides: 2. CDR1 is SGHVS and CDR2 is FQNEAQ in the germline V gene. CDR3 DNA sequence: TGTGCCAGCAGCTCCCTAGCGGGGGCCTACAATGAGCAGTTCTTC. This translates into CASSSLAGAYNEQFF. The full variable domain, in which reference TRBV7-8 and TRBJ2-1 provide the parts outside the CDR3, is GAGVSQSPRYKVAKRGQDVALRCDPISGHVSLFWYQQALGQGPEFLTYFQNEAQLDKSGLPSDRFFAERPEGSVSTLKIQRTQQEDSAVYLCASSSLAGAYNEQFFGPGTRLTVL.

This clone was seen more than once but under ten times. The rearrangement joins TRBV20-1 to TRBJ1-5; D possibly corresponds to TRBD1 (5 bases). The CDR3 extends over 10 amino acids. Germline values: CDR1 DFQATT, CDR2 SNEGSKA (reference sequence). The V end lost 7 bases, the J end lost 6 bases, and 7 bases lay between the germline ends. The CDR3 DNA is TGCAGTGTGGGGGGTCAGCCCCAGCATTTT. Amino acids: CSVGGQPQHF.